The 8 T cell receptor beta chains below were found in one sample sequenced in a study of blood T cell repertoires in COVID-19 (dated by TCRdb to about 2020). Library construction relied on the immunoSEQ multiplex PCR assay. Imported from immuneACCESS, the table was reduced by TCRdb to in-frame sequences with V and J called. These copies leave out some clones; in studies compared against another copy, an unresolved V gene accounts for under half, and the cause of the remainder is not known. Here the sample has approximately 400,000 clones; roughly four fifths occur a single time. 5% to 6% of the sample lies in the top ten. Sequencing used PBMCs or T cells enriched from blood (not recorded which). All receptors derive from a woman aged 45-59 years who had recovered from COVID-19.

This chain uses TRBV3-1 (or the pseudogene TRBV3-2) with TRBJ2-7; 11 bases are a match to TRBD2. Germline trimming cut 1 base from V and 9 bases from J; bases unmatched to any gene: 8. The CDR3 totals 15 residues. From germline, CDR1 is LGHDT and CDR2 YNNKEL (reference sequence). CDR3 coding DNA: TGTGCCAGCAGCCAAGCAGGAGGACTAGCGGGTACGCAGTACTTC. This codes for CASSQAGGLAGTQYF.

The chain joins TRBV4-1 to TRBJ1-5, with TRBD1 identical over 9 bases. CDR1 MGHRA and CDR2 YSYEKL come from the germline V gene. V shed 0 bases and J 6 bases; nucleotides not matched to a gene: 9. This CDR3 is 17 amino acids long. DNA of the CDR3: TGCGCCAGCAGCCAAGACCCGGGGACAGGGAGGACTCAGCCCCAGCATTTT. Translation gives CASSQDPGTGRTQPQHF.

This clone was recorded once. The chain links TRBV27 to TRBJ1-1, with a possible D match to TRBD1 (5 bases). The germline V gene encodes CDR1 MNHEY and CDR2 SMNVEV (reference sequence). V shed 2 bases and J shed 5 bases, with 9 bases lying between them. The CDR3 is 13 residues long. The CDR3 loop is CASSLQGRTEAFF. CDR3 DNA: TGTGCCAGCAGTTTACAGGGAAGGACTGAAGCTTTCTTT.

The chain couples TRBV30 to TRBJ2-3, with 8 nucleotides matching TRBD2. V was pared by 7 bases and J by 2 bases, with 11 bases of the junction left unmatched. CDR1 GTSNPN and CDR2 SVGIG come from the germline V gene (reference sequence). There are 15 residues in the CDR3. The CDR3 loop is CAFNRVAGNTDTQYF. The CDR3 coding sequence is TGTGCCTTCAACCGGGTAGCGGGGAACACAGATACGCAGTATTTT.

The CDR3 DNA follows: TGCAGCGTCTCGCCGGGGGGGACAGGGGCCTACGAGCAGTACTTC. It translates to CSVSPGGTGAYEQYF. This chain joins TRBV29-1 and TRBJ2-7; 10 nucleotides match TRBD1. Trimming took 6 bases from V and 2 from J; bases not matched to a gene: 10. Per the germline V gene, CDR1 is SQVTM and CDR2 is ANQGSEA. CDR3 length: 15 amino acids.

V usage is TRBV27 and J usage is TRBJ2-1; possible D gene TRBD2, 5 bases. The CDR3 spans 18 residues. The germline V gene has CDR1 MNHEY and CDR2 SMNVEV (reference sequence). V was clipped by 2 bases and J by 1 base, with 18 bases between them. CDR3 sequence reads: CASSLPRRAGASYNEQFF. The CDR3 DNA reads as TGTGCCAGCAGTTTACCCCGCCGGGCGGGCGCATCCTACAATGAGCAGTTCTTC.

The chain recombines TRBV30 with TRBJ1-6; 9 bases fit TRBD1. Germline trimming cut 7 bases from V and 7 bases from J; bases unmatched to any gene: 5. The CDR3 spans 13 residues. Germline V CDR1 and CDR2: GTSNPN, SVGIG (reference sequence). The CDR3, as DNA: TGTGCCTCGGGGACAGGGTTGAATTCACCCCTCCACTTT. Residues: CASGTGLNSPLHF.

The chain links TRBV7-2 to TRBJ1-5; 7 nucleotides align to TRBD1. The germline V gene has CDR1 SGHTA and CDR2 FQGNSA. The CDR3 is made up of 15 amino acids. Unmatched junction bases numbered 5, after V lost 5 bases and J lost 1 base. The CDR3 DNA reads TGTGCCAGCAGCGGACAGGCAATGAGCAATCAGCCCCAGCATTTT. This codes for CASSGQAMSNQPQHF.